This TCR beta chain was recovered during a study of CD8+ T cells in alopecia areata. As concerns this clone: Its target is unknown.

Extracted RNA was reverse transcribed into cDNA, the sequencing template. Assay: immunoSEQ multiplex PCR; the TCRdb copy retains only in-frame clones and omits some. The sample comprises around 12,000 clones, 60% of which are singletons, and around a fifth rests with the top ten. Overall study results and limits: Sharing of TCRs across patients appeared less clear than in mice, possibly for HLA-related reasons. Elevated clonality characterized lesional scalp relative to normal scalp, particularly in alopecia totalis/universalis.

Lesional scalp punch biopsies and peripheral blood were collected from alopecia areata patients. V lost 5 bases, J lost 4 bases, and 14 bases lay in between. This CDR3 region has 15 residues. Germline loops: CDR1 MNHEY, CDR2 SVGAGI. Specimen: skin. This TCR was recovered from a human donor with alopecia areata. The chain is built from TRBV6-5 and TRBJ2-2; possible D gene TRBD2, 6 bases. The CDR3 region is CASSTTGVVTGELFF. The CDR3 DNA reads TGTGCCAGCAGTACGACGGGAGTAGTCACCGGGGAGCTGTTTTTT.